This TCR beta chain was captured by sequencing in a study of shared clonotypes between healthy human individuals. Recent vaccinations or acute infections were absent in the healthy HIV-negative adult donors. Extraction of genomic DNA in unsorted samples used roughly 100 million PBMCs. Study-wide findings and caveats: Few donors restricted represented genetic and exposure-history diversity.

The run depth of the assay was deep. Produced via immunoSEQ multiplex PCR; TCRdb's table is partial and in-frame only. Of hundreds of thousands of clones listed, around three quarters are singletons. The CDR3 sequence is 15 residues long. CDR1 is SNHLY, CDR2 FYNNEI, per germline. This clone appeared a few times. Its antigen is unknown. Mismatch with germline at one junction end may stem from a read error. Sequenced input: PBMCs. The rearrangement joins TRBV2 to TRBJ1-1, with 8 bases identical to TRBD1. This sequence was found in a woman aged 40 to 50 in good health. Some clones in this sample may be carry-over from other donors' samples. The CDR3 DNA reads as TGTGCCAGCAGTAACGGACAGGGAGCGAACATTGAAGCTTTCTTT. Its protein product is CASSNGQGANIEAFF. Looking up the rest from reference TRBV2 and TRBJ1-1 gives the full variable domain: EPEVTQTPSHQVTQMGQEVILRCVPISNHLYFYWYRQILGQKVEFLVSFYNNEISEKSEIFDDQFSVERPDGSNFTLKIRSTKLEDSAMYFCASSNGQGANIEAFFGQGTRLTVV.